Below are 20 T cell receptor beta chains sequenced from a single sample in a study of blood T cell repertoires in COVID-19. Assay used: immunoSEQ multiplex PCR; TCRdb lists only in-frame clones, some missing. The sample consists of approximately 200,000 clones, approximately 85% of them appearing once. Sequencing input: PBMCs or T cells enriched from blood (not recorded which). Every receptor here comes from a woman aged 30 to 39 who had recovered from COVID-19.

This rearrangement joins TRBV30 to TRBJ1-1; D is unresolved. The ends were cut back, 1 base at V and 4 bases at J, with 7 bases in the middle. CDR1 GTSNPN and CDR2 SVGIG come from the germline V gene (reference sequence). The CDR3 length is 12 residues. CDR3 residues: CAWSAGITEAFF. Here the CDR3 DNA reads TGTGCCTGGAGTGCGGGAATCACTGAAGCTTTCTTT.

This clone showed up just once. The chain uses TRBV6-5 and TRBJ2-6; D is possibly TRBD2 (6 bases). CDR1 is MNHEY and CDR2 is SVGAGI in the germline V gene. V lost 9 bases, J lost 19 bases, and 16 bases lay in between. The CDR3 covers 10 residues. CDR3 in DNA: TGTGCCAGGAGACTTCCGGGAGTCACTTTC. This translates into CARRLPGVTF.

The chain couples TRBV19 to TRBJ2-2; weak D call: TRBD2 (6 bases). Germline CDR1 is LNHDA and CDR2 is SQIVND (reference sequence). V dropped 3 bases and J dropped 4 bases, with 15 bases sitting between them. The CDR3 is 16 residues long. The CDR3, as DNA: TGTGCCAGTAGTATGGTGTCGGGGCGGGGCACCGGGGAGCTGTTTTTT. It codes for CASSMVSGRGTGELFF.

The rearrangement joins TRBV6-5 to TRBJ2-2, with 7 positions matching TRBD1. CDR1 and CDR2 from the germline V gene are MNHEY and SVGAGI. The V segment lost 8 bases and the J segment 3 bases; nucleotides outside the gene matches: 6. The CDR3 consists of 14 residues. The CDR3 DNA reads as TGTGCCAGCCGGCGACAGGGACACACCGGGGAGCTGTTTTTT. Encoded protein: CASRRQGHTGELFF.

The rearrangement uses TRBV5-4 and TRBJ2-7, with D perhaps TRBD1 (6 bases). Trimming left V 4 bases short and J 4 bases short, with 18 bases between. Per the germline V gene, CDR1 is SGHNT and CDR2 is YYREEE (reference sequence). The CDR3 totals 15 residues. The CDR3 region has the DNA TGTGCCAGCAGCCCTAAGGCAGGGGTCCGGTACGAGCAGTACTTC. It specifies CASSPKAGVRYEQYF.

The rearrangement joins TRBV27 to TRBJ1-1; D not resolved. Germline V gene data show CDR1 as MNHEY and CDR2 as SMNVEV (reference sequence). There are 13 residues in the CDR3. Trimming took 6 bases from V and 7 from J, leaving 15 bases between them. The CDR3 DNA reads TGTGCCAGCAGCGACCTGGGCTTCCTTGAAGCTTTCTTT. Amino acids: CASSDLGFLEAFF.

The rearrangement joins TRBV6-5 to TRBJ2-3; 8 positions agree with TRBD2. V lost 6 bases to trimming and J lost 3 bases; unmatched junction nucleotides: 5. The V gene's germline CDR1 is MNHEY and CDR2 SVGAGI. This CDR3 has 14 amino acids. The CDR3 nucleotides are TGTGCCAGCAGCCGCACGGGGGGGACAGATACGCAGTATTTT. Translated: CASSRTGGTDTQYF.

The CDR3 loop is CASSSPRGTGELFF. Written as DNA, the CDR3 is TGCGCCAGCAGCTCTCCCAGGGGCACCGGGGAGCTGTTTTTT. The rearrangement uses TRBV4-1 and TRBJ2-2; TRBD1 is a possible D gene (6 bases). The CDR3 has 14 amino acids. V was clipped by 5 bases and J by 4 bases, with 11 bases between them. Germline CDR1 is MGHRA and CDR2 is YSYEKL.

The chain joins TRBV13 to TRBJ1-2, with D possibly being TRBD1 (6 bases). The CDR3 is 15 amino acids. V was pared by 5 bases and J by 6 bases, with 19 bases between. In germline, CDR1 is PRHDT, CDR2 FYEKMQ (reference sequence). CDR3: CASSPRGGARDGYTF. The CDR3 coding sequence is TGTGCCAGCAGCCCAAGGGGGGGGGCGCGGGATGGCTACACCTTC.

The chain employs TRBV7-8 and TRBJ1-6; D remains unclear. The length of the CDR3 is 15 residues. V lost 3 bases and J lost 10, with 16 bases in between. Germline-derived CDR1 and CDR2 are SGHVS and FQNEAQ. The CDR3: CASSFDFIHGSPLHF. CDR3 bases: TGTGCCAGCAGCTTCGACTTTATACATGGCTCACCCCTCCACTTT. Filled out from reference TRBV7-8 and TRBJ1-6, the complete variable domain reads GAGVSQSPRYKVAKRGQDVALRCDPISGHVSLFWYQQALGQGPEFLTYFQNEAQLDKSGLPSDRFFAERPEGSVSTLKIQRTQQEDSAVYLCASSFDFIHGSPLHFGNGTRLTVT.

This clone was recorded a few times. The chain joins TRBV11-2 to TRBJ1-1; possible D gene TRBD1, 6 bases. Germline CDR1 SGHAT, CDR2 FQNNGV. Deletions cut 3 bases from V and 2 bases from J, with 7 bases between. This CDR3 contains 13 residues. In DNA, the CDR3 is TGTGCCAGCAGCTTCAGGGGAAACACTGAAGCTTTCTTT. Protein: CASSFRGNTEAFF.

V gene TRBV7-9 combines with J gene TRBJ1-3; the D gene is possibly TRBD1 (5 bases). Trimming stripped 3 bases from V and 0 bases from J, with 15 bases between. This CDR3 is 17 amino acids long. CDR1 is SEHNR, CDR2 FQNEAQ, per germline (reference sequence). In nucleotides, the CDR3 is TGTGCCAGCAGCTTTCCTTTGGGGGGGTTCTCTGGAAACACCATATATTTT. Translation gives CASSFPLGGFSGNTIYF.

The chain recombines TRBV13 with TRBJ2-2; tentatively, D is TRBD2 (5 bases). Per germline, CDR1 PRHDT and CDR2 FYEKMQ (reference sequence). V lost 4 bases and J lost 0, with 9 bases in between. The CDR3 is made up of 15 amino acids. The CDR3 reads CASSSWTANTGELFF. CDR3 nucleotide sequence: TGTGCCAGCAGCTCCTGGACTGCGAACACCGGGGAGCTGTTTTTT.

The chain has TRBV27 and TRBJ1-1; TRBD1 is a possible D gene (5 bases). V was clipped by 8 bases and J by 1 base, with 11 bases between them. The CDR3 totals 13 residues. The germline V gene encodes CDR1 MNHEY and CDR2 SMNVEV (reference sequence). The CDR3: CASGGTENTEAFF. The CDR3 coding sequence is TGTGCCAGCGGAGGGACGGAGAACACTGAAGCTTTCTTT.

V is TRBV2 and J is TRBJ2-2; 7 bases match TRBD2. Germline CDR1 is SNHLY and CDR2 is FYNNEI. The CDR3 sequence is 15 residues long. Trimming took 3 bases from V and 6 from J; bases not matched to a gene: 7. As DNA, the CDR3 is TGTGCCAGCAGTGACTGGCGGGAGAGCCCCGGGGAGCTGTTTTTT. It codes for CASSDWRESPGELFF. The variable domain in full, completed from reference TRBV2 and TRBJ2-2, reads EPEVTQTPSHQVTQMGQEVILRCVPISNHLYFYWYRQILGQKVEFLVSFYNNEISEKSEIFDDQFSVERPDGSNFTLKIRSTKLEDSAMYFCASSDWRESPGELFFGEGSRLTVL.

This chain links TRBV3-1 (or the pseudogene TRBV3-2) with TRBJ2-5; a weak D match, TRBD2 (5 bases). There are 15 residues in the CDR3. Germline V gene lookup returns CDR1 LGHDT and CDR2 YNNKEL (reference sequence). The V gene lost 4 bases and the J gene lost 2 bases, with 14 bases spanning the gap. The CDR3 region has the DNA TGTGCCAGCAGCCGAATCCCCGGACTGCAAGAGACCCAGTACTTC. Its translation: CASSRIPGLQETQYF.

DNA of the CDR3: TGTGCCAGCTCACCCCCGGGGACAGGGAGGAGCAATCAGCCCCAGCATTTT. It translates to CASSPPGTGRSNQPQHF. This rearrangement joins TRBV18 to TRBJ1-5; 9 nucleotides match TRBD1. This CDR3 has 17 amino acids. Germline V gives CDR1 KGHSH, CDR2 LQKENI. The trim removed 3 bases at V and 1 base at J, leaving 7 bases unmatched.

The chain combines TRBV5-1 with TRBJ1-3; 8 nucleotides match TRBD1. The CDR3 spans 15 residues. Per germline, CDR1 SGHRS and CDR2 YFSETQ. Unmatched junction bases numbered 1, after V lost 2 bases and J lost 0 bases. CDR3 in amino acids: CASSLTGGSGNTIYF. The DNA of the CDR3 is TGCGCCAGCAGCTTAACAGGGGGCTCTGGAAACACCATATATTTT.

This clone showed up just once. The chain employs TRBV29-1 and TRBJ2-3, with 9 bases identical to TRBD2. Germline CDR1 is SQVTM and CDR2 is ANQGSEA. V lost 4 bases, J lost 3 bases, and 8 bases stayed unmatched. The CDR3 covers 15 residues. The CDR3 is CSVVVLAGPTDTQYF. CDR3 nucleotide sequence: TGCAGCGTTGTCGTACTAGCGGGTCCGACAGATACGCAGTATTTT.

The chain employs TRBV24-1 and TRBJ2-7, with 8 bases matching TRBD1. The germline V gene has CDR1 KGHDR and CDR2 SFDVKD. The CDR3 extends over 14 amino acids. V lost 5 bases to trimming and J lost 2 bases; unmatched junction nucleotides: 4. The chain's CDR3 is CATSADREPYEQYF. CDR3 DNA sequence: TGTGCCACCAGTGCGGACAGGGAGCCCTACGAGCAGTACTTC.